The next 7 T cell receptor beta chains were all read from a single sample in a study of PD-L1 blockade in urothelial cancer. Sequencing was performed with immunoSEQ multiplex PCR; in TCRdb, only in-frame clones are kept and a portion is missing. The sample carries about 43,000 clones, 80% to 90% recorded once. Time point denoted: peripheral blood 6 weeks after treatment start. This specimen was PBMCs, taken around atezolizumab (anti-PD-L1) treatment. All receptors come from a man in his sixties with urothelial cancer.

The chain carries TRBV30 and TRBJ1-1; weak D call: TRBD1 (6 bases). Germline-derived CDR1 and CDR2 are GTSNPN and SVGIG (reference sequence). Trimming shortened V by 4 bases and J by 1 base, and 10 bases separated the two germline ends. This CDR3 region has 13 residues. CDR3 amino acids: CAWNTGPNTEAFF. As DNA, the CDR3 is TGTGCCTGGAACACAGGGCCGAACACTGAAGCTTTCTTT.

This sequence joins TRBV5-4 and TRBJ2-5; D might be TRBD2 (6 bases). From germline, CDR1 is SGHNT and CDR2 YYREEE (reference sequence). Trimming left V 4 bases short and J 4 bases short, with 17 bases between. The CDR3 length is 15 residues. The CDR3 nucleotides read TGTGCCAGCAGCACCCGGCTGGGGGGTGGAGAGACCCAGTACTTC. Encoded protein: CASSTRLGGGETQYF.

CDR3 bases: TGTGCCAGCAGCGTGACTAGCGGGGGGTGGGGAAACATTCAGTACTTC. Amino acids: CASSVTSGGWGNIQYF. The genes are TRBV28 and TRBJ2-4; 13 nucleotides agree with TRBD2. Trimming at V came to 6 bases and at J to 6 bases, leaving 8 bases not matched to a gene. Germline V lookup: CDR1 MDHEN, CDR2 SYDVKM. This CDR3 is built from 16 residues. The whole variable domain, remainder taken from reference TRBV28 and TRBJ2-4, is DVKVTQSSRYLVKRTGEKVFLECVQDMDHENMFWYRQDPGLGLRLIYFSYDVKMKEKGDIPEGYSVSREKKERFSLILESASTNQTSMYLCASSVTSGGWGNIQYFGAGTRLSVL.

For the CDR3, the DNA is TGTGCCAGCAGCCAGATACTGACAGGGGATGGAGGAGCTTTCTTT. Translating gives CASSQILTGDGGAFF. V gene TRBV21-1 combines with J gene TRBJ1-1; the DNA was not compared with TRBD1, the D call given in the table. TRBV21-1 is an annotated pseudogene. CDR3 length: 15 amino acids.

The chain recombines TRBV19 with TRBJ1-2, with 7 bases matching TRBD1. There are 15 residues in the CDR3. With 5 bases clipped from V and 2 bases from J, the junction kept 8 bases outside the gene matches. Germline V gene sequence: CDR1 LNHDA, CDR2 SQIVND (reference sequence). The CDR3 region has the DNA TGTGCCAGTAGTCCCAGACAGGGTCTGAACTATGGCTACACCTTC. Protein sequence: CASSPRQGLNYGYTF.

This clone has a single count. This chain uses TRBV28 with TRBJ2-7; 7 nucleotides match TRBD1. This CDR3 is 15 amino acids long. Trimming removed 5 bases from V and 3 bases from J; junction bases left unmatched: 10. Germline V gene sequence: CDR1 MDHEN, CDR2 SYDVKM. The DNA of the CDR3 is TGTGCCAGCAGTGCTCCTCCAGGGGGAGTCTACGAGCAGTACTTC. Its protein product is CASSAPPGGVYEQYF. The full variable domain, rest sourced from reference TRBV28 and TRBJ2-7, is DVKVTQSSRYLVKRTGEKVFLECVQDMDHENMFWYRQDPGLGLRLIYFSYDVKMKEKGDIPEGYSVSREKKERFSLILESASTNQTSMYLCASSAPPGGVYEQYFGPGTRLTVT.

The gene calls are TRBV5-1 and TRBJ1-6, with TRBD1 matching 7 bases. The V and J ends lost 4 bases and 8 bases, in that order; junction bases with no gene match: 6. Germline CDR1 is SGHRS and CDR2 is YFSETQ. This CDR3 is built from 14 residues. CDR3 nucleotides: TGCGCCAGCAGCCCGCGACAGGGAGATTCACCCCTCCACTTT. Translating gives CASSPRQGDSPLHF.